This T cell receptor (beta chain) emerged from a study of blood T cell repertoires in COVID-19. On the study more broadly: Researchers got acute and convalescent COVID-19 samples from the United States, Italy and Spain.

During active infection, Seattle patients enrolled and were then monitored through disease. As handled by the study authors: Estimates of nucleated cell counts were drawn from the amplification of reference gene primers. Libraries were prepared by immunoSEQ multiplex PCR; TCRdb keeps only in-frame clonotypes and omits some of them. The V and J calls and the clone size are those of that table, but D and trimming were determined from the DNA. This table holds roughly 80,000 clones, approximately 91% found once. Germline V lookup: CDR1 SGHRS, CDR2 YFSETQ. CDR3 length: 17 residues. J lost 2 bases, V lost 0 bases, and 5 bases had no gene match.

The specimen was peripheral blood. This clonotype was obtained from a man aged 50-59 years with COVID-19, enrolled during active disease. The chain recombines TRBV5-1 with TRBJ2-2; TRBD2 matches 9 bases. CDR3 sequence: CASSLEASGTNTGELFF. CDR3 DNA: TGCGCCAGCAGCTTGGAGGCTAGCGGGACTAACACCGGGGAGCTGTTTTTT.